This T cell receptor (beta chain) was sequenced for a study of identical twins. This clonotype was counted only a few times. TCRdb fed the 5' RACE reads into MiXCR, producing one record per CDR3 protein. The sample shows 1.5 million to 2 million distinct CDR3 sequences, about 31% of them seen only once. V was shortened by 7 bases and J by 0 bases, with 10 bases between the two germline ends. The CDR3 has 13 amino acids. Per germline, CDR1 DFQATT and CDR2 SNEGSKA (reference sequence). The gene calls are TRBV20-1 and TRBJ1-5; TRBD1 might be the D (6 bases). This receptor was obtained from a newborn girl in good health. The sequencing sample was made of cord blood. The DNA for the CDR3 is TGCAGTGTCAGGGGTTATAGCAATCAGCCCCAGCATTTT. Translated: CSVRGYSNQPQHF.